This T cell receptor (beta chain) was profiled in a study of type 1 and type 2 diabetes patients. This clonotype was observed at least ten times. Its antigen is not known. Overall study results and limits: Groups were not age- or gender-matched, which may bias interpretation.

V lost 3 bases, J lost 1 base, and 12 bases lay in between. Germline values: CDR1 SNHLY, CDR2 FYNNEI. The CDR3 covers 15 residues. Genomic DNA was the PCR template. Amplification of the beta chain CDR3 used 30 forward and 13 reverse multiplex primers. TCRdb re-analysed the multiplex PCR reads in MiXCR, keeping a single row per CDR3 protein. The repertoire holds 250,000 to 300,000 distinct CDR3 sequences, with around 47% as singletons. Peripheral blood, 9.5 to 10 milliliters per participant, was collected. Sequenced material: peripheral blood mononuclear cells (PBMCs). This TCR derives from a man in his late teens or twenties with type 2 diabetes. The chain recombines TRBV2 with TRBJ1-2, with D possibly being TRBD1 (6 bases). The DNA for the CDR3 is TGTGCCAGCAGTGATTCAGGGGCACTTAACTATGGCTACACCTTC. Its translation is CASSDSGALNYGYTF.